The entry that follows covers one T cell receptor (beta chain) sequence. This clone was picked up one time. This receptor's antigen is unknown. Base qualities are not provided; no much larger clone lies one nucleotide away. Collaborating institutions collected whole blood in K2EDTA tubes following their own protocols. For TCRbeta analysis, collaborators shipped samples in one of three forms: frozen whole blood, isolated PBMCs, or DNA extracted from either of those sample types. V and J are trimmed by 6 bases and 1 base, and the gene matches miss 5 bases of the junction. From a lookup of the germline V gene (reference sequence), CDR1 and CDR2 are GTSNPN and SVGIG. Including the terminal cysteine and phenylalanine, the CDR3 comprises 14 residues. Only the CDR3 region is kept as DNA, spanning 42 bases read in frame from base 1. This entry belongs to a study of blood T cell repertoires in COVID-19 (dated by TCRdb to 2019 to 2021). In the study overall: Samples from collaborators originated in the United States, Italy and Spain and spanned both the acute and convalescent phases of COVID-19. The prospective study material was composed of cDNA or gDNA derived from T cells, B-cell-depleted T cells, or PBMCs. Subjects who had been exposed to COVID-19, were actively infected with it, or had recovered from it provided the deeply sampled blood TCRbeta repertoires that made up the dataset. The repertoires were released in a freely available public database meant as a resource for research on the immune response to SARS-CoV-2. The samples were drawn from two sources: the first 160 participants of the ongoing ImmuneRACE study, and 1,200 or so subjects contributed by 6 global collaborators. A de-identified subject ID, COVID-19 status, age in years and sex were almost always included in the sample metadata. HLA class I and class II types, where available, came from metadata supplied by the sample provider rather than from assay-based typing.

TCRbeta CDR3 regions were amplified from genomic DNA by means of the immunoSEQ Assay, a bias-controlled multiplex PCR. The paper's data handling went like this. The number of nucleated cells in each sample was estimated by amplification of reference gene primers within the assay. To quantify the absolute abundance of each unique TCRbeta CDR3 rearrangement, sequence reads were collapsed and filtered. Productive Simpson clonality was computed per sample as the square root of Simpson's diversity index over productive rearrangements. The clones in this table, taken by TCRdb from immuneACCESS, are in-frame only. Not every clone is retained; where verified, under half of the shortfall comes from an unresolved V gene, and the cause of the rest is unknown. For V, J and clone size, that table is used; D and trimming come from the DNA. The sample table holds some 250,000 clones, of which about 88% were seen once. Just under 2% of the sample is taken by the ten largest.

What the authors observed across the whole study: How much clinical and demographic metadata was included differed by source and by participant, and the metadata was provided uncurated.

The TCR was taken from a man aged 25 to 40 with active or convalescent COVID-19. The rearrangement joined TRBV30 to TRBJ1-5; 8 bases in between match TRBD1. The sample consisted of peripheral blood. The CDR3 protein is CACSQGASNQPQHF. The nucleotide sequence is TGTGCCTGTTCGCAGGGGGCAAGCAATCAGCCCCAGCATTTT.